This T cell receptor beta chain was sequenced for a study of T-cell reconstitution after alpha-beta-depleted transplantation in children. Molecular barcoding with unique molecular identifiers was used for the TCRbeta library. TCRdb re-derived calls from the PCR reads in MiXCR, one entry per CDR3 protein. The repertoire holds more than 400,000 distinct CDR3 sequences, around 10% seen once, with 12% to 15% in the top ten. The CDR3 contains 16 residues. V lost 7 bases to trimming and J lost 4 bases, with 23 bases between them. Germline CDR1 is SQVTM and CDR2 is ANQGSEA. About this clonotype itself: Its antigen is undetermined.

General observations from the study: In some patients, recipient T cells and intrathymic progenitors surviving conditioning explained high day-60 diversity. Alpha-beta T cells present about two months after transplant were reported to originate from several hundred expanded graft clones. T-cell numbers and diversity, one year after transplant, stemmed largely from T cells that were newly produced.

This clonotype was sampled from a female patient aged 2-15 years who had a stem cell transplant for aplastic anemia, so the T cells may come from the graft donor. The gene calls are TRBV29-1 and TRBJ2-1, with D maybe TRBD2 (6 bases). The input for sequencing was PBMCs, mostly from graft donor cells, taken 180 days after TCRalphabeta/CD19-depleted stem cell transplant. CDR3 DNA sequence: TGCAGCGCCCTTGACCCAAACGGAGGACTATACAATGAGCAGTTCTTC. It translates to CSALDPNGGLYNEQFF.